This TCR beta chain was identified in a study of radiotherapy plus CTLA-4 blockade in lung cancer. Study-level points and caveats: Radiotherapy with ipilimumab was followed by blood expansion of tumor-derived clones. Early blood T cell clone dynamics, with interferon-beta, were reported to best predict response.

With respect to this clone: Its antigen remains unknown.

TCRdb keeps only in-frame clones here, not all; method: immunoSEQ multiplex PCR. The sample carries 45,000 to 60,000 clones, more than 75% recorded once. The ends were cut back, 3 bases at V and 7 bases at J, with 13 bases in the middle. This CDR3 comprises 14 residues. From germline, CDR1 is MDHEN and CDR2 SYDVKM. The gene calls are TRBV28 and TRBJ2-1, with a weak D call TRBD2 (7 bases). This TCR came from a human donor with non-small cell lung cancer who had a complete response to radiotherapy plus ipilimumab. Sequencing was performed on peripheral blood, taken from a patient treated with radiotherapy plus ipilimumab. The CDR3: CASSFRGEGNEQFF. The CDR3 DNA follows: TGTGCCAGCAGTTTTAGGGGGGAGGGGAATGAGCAGTTCTTC.